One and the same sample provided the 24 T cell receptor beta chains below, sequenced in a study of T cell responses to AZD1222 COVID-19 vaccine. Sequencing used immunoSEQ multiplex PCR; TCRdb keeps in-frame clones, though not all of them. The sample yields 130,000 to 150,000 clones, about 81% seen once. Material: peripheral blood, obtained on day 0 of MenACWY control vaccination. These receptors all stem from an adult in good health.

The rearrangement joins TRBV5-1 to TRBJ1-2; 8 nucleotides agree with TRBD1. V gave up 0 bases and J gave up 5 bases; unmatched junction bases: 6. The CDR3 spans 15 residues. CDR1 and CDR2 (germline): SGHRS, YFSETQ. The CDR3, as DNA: TGCGCCAGCAGCTTGGCCGGACAGGGATGGTATGGCTACACCTTC. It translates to CASSLAGQGWYGYTF.

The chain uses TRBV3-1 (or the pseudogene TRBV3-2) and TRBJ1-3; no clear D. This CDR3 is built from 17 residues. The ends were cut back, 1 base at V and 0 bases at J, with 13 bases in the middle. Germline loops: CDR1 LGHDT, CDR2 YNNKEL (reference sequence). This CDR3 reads CASSQVTRVSSGNTIYF. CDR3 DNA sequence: TGTGCCAGCAGCCAAGTGACGAGGGTGAGCTCTGGAAACACCATATATTTT.

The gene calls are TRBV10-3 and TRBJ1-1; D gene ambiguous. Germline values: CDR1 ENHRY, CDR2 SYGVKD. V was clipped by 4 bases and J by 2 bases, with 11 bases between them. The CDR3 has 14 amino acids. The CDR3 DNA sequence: TGTGCCATCAGTGTCAACAGCCGAAACACTGAAGCTTTCTTT. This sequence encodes CAISVNSRNTEAFF.

DNA of the CDR3: TGTGCCAGCAGCACGCGGACGGACTATGGCTACACCTTC. Translation gives CASSTRTDYGYTF. J is TRBJ1-2 and V is TRBV5-4; D unclear. V lost 4 bases and J 3 bases, leaving 10 bases between the germline ends. There are 13 residues in the CDR3. Germline values: CDR1 SGHNT, CDR2 YYREEE (reference sequence).

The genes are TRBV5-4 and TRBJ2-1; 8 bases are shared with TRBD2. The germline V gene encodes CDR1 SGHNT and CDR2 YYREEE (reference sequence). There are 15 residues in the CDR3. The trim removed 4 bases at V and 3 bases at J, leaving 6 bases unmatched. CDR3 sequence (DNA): TGTGCCAGCAGCCGGGGGGGGGCCGACTACAATGAGCAGTTCTTC. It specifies CASSRGGADYNEQFF.

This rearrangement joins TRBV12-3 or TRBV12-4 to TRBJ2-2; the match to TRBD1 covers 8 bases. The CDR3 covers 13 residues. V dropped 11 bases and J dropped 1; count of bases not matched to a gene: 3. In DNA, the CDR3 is TGTGCCTGGACAGGGATGAACACCGGGGAGCTGTTTTTT. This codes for CAWTGMNTGELFF.

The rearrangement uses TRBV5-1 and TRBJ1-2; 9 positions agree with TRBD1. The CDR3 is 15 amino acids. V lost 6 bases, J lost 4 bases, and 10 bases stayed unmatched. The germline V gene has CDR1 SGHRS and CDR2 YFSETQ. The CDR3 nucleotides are TGCGCCAGCACCCCCGGGACAGGGAGTCTCTATGGCTACACCTTC. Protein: CASTPGTGSLYGYTF. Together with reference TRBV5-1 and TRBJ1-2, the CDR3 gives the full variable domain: KAGVTQTPRYLIKTRGQQVTLSCSPISGHRSVSWYQQTPGQGLQFLFEYFSETQRNKGNFPGRFSGRQFSNSRSEMNVSTLELGDSALYLCASTPGTGSLYGYTFGSGTRLTVV.

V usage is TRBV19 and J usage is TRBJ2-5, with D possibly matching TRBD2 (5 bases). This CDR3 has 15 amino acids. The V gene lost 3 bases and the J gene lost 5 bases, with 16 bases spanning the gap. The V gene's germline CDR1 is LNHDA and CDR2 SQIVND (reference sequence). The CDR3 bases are TGTGCCAGTAGTATCGGTGGGTTCTGGAGGGAGACCCAGTACTTC. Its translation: CASSIGGFWRETQYF.

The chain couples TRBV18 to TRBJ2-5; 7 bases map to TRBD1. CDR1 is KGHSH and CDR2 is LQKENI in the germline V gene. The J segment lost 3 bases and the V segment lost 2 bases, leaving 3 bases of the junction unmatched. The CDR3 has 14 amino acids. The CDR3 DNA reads TGTGCCAGCTCACCAGGGACAGTAAAAGAGACCCAGTACTTC. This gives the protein CASSPGTVKETQYF.

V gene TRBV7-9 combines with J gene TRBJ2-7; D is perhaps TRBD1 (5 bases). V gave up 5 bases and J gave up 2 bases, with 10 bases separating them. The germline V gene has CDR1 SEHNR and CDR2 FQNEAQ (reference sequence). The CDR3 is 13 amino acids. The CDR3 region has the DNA TGTGCCAGCAGCCAGCGACAGACCTACGAGCAGTACTTC. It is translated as CASSQRQTYEQYF.

CDR3 sequence: CASSQVPQRLAGRRNEQFF. Written as DNA, the CDR3 is TGTGCCAGCAGCCAAGTCCCTCAAAGACTAGCGGGGCGTCGCAATGAGCAGTTCTTC. This chain joins TRBV3-1 (or the pseudogene TRBV3-2) and TRBJ2-1; 11 bases are a match to TRBD2. The CDR3 covers 19 residues. The V gene's germline CDR1 is LGHDT and CDR2 YNNKEL (reference sequence). Trimming took 1 base from V and 6 from J; bases not matched to a gene: 14.

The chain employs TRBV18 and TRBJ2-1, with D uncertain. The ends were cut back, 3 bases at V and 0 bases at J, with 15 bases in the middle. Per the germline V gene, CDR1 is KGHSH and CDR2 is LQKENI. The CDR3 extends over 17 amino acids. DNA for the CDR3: TGTGCCAGCTCACCTGGTCGAAAAATGAGCTCCTACAATGAGCAGTTCTTC. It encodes CASSPGRKMSSYNEQFF.

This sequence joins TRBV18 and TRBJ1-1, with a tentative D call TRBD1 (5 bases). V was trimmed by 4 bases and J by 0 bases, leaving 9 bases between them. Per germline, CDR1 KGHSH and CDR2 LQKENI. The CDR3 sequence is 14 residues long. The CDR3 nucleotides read TGTGCCAGCTCACTTCAGGGCCTGAACACTGAAGCTTTCTTT. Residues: CASSLQGLNTEAFF.

CDR3 sequence (DNA): TGTGCCAGCAGTTGGACTAGCGGGGGGCTTGGGAGGGAGACCCAGTACTTC. Its translation is CASSWTSGGLGRETQYF. J is TRBJ2-5 and V is TRBV27; 14 nucleotides match TRBD2. V lost 4 bases and J lost 5; bases outside the gene matches: 9. The germline V gene has CDR1 MNHEY and CDR2 SMNVEV (reference sequence). The CDR3 totals 17 residues.

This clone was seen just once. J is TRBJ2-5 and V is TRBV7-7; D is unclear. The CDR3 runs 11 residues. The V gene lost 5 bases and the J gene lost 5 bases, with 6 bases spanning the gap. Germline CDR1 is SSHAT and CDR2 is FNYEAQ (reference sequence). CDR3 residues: CASSHGETQYF. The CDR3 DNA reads TGTGCCAGCAGCCATGGGGAGACCCAGTACTTC.

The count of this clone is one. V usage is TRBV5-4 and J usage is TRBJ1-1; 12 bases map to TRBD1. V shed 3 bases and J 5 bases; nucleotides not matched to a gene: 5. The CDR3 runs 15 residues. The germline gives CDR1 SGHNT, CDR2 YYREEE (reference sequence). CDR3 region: CASSWDRGRLTEAFF. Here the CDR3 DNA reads TGTGCCAGCAGCTGGGACAGGGGGCGTCTTACTGAAGCTTTCTTT.

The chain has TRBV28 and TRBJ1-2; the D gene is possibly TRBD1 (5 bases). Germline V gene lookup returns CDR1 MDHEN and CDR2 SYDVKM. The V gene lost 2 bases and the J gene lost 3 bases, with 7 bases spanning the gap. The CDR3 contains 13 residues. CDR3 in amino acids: CASSLTRDYGYTF. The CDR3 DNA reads TGTGCCAGCAGTTTAACCAGGGACTATGGCTACACCTTC.

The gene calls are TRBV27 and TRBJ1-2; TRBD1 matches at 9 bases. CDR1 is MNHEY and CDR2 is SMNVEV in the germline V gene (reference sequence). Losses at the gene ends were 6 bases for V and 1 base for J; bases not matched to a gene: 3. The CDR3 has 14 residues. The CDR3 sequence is CASSGQGLNYGYTF. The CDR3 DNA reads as TGTGCCAGCAGCGGACAGGGGCTTAACTATGGCTACACCTTC.

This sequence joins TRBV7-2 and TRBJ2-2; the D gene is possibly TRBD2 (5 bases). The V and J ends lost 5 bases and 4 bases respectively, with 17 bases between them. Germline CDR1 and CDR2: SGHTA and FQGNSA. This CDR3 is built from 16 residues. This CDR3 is CASSLITGNPTGELFF. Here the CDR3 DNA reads TGTGCCAGCAGCCTAATAACCGGGAACCCCACCGGGGAGCTGTTTTTT.

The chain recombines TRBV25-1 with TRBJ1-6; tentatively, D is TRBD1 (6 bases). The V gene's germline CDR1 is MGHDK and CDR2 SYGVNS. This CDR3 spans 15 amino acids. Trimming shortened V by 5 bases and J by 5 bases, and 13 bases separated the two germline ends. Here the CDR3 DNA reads TGTGCCAGCAGTCTGCAGGGGAGGGATAATTCACCCCTCCACTTT. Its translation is CASSLQGRDNSPLHF.

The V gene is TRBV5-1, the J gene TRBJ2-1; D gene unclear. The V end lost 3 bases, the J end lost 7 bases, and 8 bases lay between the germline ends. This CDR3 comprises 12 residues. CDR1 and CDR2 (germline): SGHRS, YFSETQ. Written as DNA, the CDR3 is TGCGCCAGCAGCTCCCCAGGTAATGAGCAGTTCTTC. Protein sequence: CASSSPGNEQFF. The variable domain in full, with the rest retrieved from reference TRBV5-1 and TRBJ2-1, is KAGVTQTPRYLIKTRGQQVTLSCSPISGHRSVSWYQQTPGQGLQFLFEYFSETQRNKGNFPGRFSGRQFSNSRSEMNVSTLELGDSALYLCASSSPGNEQFFGPGTRLTVL.

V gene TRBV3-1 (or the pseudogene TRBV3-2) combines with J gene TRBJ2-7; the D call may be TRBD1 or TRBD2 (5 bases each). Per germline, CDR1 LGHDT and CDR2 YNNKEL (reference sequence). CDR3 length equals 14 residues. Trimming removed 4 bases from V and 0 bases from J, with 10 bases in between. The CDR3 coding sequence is TGTGCCAGCAGCCGGGACCAGAGCTCCTACGAGCAGTACTTC. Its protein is CASSRDQSSYEQYF.

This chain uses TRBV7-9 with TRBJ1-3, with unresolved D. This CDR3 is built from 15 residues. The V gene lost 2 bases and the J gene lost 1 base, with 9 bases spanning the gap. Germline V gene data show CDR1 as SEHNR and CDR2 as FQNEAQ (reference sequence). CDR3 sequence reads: CASSLLEGSGNTIYF. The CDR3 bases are TGTGCCAGCAGCTTACTTGAAGGGTCTGGAAACACCATATATTTT.

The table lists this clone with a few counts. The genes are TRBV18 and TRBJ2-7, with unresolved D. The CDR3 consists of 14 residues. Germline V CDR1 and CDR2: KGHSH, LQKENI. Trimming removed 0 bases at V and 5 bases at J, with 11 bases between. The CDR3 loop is CASSPPYLVHEQYF. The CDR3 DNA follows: TGTGCCAGCTCACCACCGTATTTGGTCCACGAGCAGTACTTC. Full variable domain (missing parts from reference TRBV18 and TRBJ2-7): NAGVMQNPRHLVRRRGQEARLRCSPMKGHSHVYWYRQLPEEGLKFMVYLQKENIIDESGMPKERFSAEFPKEGPSILRIQQVVRGDSAAYFCASSPPYLVHEQYFGPGTRLTVT.